This paragraph covers one T cell receptor (beta chain) sequence. Its cognate antigen is unknown. CD45RO-negative, CCR7-selected cells formed the naive CD8 fraction, which excluded terminally differentiated effector memory CD45RA+ cells. This sample was taken from a study of shared clonotypes between healthy human individuals. Generated by immunoSEQ multiplex PCR, the TCRdb table keeps only in-frame clones and is missing some. The data hold around 2,000,000 clones, with approximately 95% observed a single time. The V and J ends lost 2 bases and 0 bases respectively, with 14 bases between them. The CDR3 covers 16 residues. CDR1 is MNHEY, CDR2 SVGAGI, per germline. Broader study findings: Depth was large, yet rarefaction showed that sorted-subset sequencing was incomplete.

J is TRBJ2-7 and V is TRBV6-5; maybe TRBD1 (7 bases). The sequenced sample consisted of naive CD8+ T cells sorted from blood. This TCR was sampled from a man aged 18 to 30 in good health. The CDR3 region is CASSYASQGGSYEQYF. As DNA, the CDR3 is TGTGCCAGCAGTTACGCATCCCAGGGGGGCTCCTACGAGCAGTACTTC.